One and the same sample provided the 12 T cell receptor beta chains below, sequenced in a study of monozygotic twins with inflammatory bowel disease. TCRdb processed the 5' RACE reads again and assigns one entry to each CDR3 protein, with no DNA. The clone table shows approximately 200,000 distinct CDR3 sequences, with the ten largest holding roughly 8%. What was sequenced was blood. The source is a human donor with ulcerative colitis or Crohn's disease, or a healthy co-twin of an affected twin (not recorded which).

This sequence joins TRBV7-3 and TRBJ2-3; as DNA is missing, the TRBD2 call by TCRdb cannot be tested. Germline V lookup: CDR1 SGHTA, CDR2 FQGTGA. This CDR3 has 17 residues. CDR3: CASSFLGVAGGTDTQYF.

This rearrangement joins TRBV10-2 to TRBJ2-7; TCRdb's assignment of TRBD1 cannot be checked, as there is no DNA. Germline-derived CDR1 and CDR2 are WSHSY and SAAADI. The CDR3 is 12 amino acids. CDR3 sequence reads: CASSREFYEQYF.

The J gene is TRBJ2-3, the V gene TRBV5-5. CDR1 is SGHKS and CDR2 is YYEKEE in the germline V gene (reference sequence). This CDR3 contains 15 residues. CDR3 protein: CASSLLGQFTDTQYF.

The chain is built from TRBV12-5 and TRBJ1-1. The CDR3 has 14 residues. Germline V CDR1 and CDR2: LGHNT, FRNRAP. CDR3 sequence reads: CASTHELGYAEAFF.

The chain links TRBV11-2 to TRBJ2-3; TCRdb outputs TRBD2, but without DNA this stays unchecked. The CDR3 is 14 amino acids. Germline CDR1 and CDR2: SGHAT and FQNNGV. CDR3 sequence: CASSSPMKRDTQYF.

The chain combines TRBV4-2 with TRBJ1-5; no DNA is available, so the TRBD1 call from TCRdb remains unchecked. The CDR3 length is 15 residues. Germline V gene data show CDR1 as LGHNA and CDR2 as YNFKEQ. The CDR3 is CASSQDLRGQEPQHF.

This sequence joins TRBV7-9 and TRBJ2-2; TCRdb indicates TRBD1, and absent DNA this call remains unverified. The germline CDR1 and CDR2 sequences are SEHNR and FQNEAQ (reference sequence). The CDR3 contains 17 residues. This chain's CDR3 is CASSLGWDRRNTGELFF. The full variable domain, in which reference TRBV7-9 and TRBJ2-2 provide the parts outside the CDR3, is DTGVSQNPRHKITKRGQNVTFRCDPISEHNRLYWYRQTLGQGPEFLTYFQNEAQLEKSRLLSDRFSAERPKGSFSTLEIQRTEQGDSAMYLCASSLGWDRRNTGELFFGEGSRLTVL.

The chain recombines TRBV28 with TRBJ2-7. This CDR3 comprises 13 residues. Germline V gene sequence: CDR1 MDHEN, CDR2 SYDVKM. The CDR3 sequence is CASTDPAAYEQYF.

The chain employs TRBV5-4 and TRBJ2-5; TCRdb outputs TRBD2, but without DNA this stays unchecked. The CDR3 extends over 18 amino acids. Germline V gives CDR1 SGHNT, CDR2 YYREEE (reference sequence). CDR3: CASSSRRVTSGGQETQYF.

V is TRBV5-1 and J is TRBJ2-7; TCRdb lists TRBD1, though no DNA is available to test this call. The CDR3 covers 12 residues. Looked up from germline, CDR1 is SGHRS and CDR2 is YFSETQ. This chain's CDR3 is CASSLGTGGQYF.

J is TRBJ1-1 and V is TRBV9; TCRdb lists TRBD1, though no DNA is available to test this call. This CDR3 has 15 amino acids. Germline values: CDR1 SGDLS, CDR2 YYNGEE. The CDR3 protein is CASSVGQGLDTEAFF. The variable domain in full, completed from reference TRBV9 and TRBJ1-1, reads DSGVTQTPKHLITATGQRVTLRCSPRSGDLSVYWYQQSLDQGLQFLIQYYNGEERAKGNILERFSAQQFPDLHSELNLSSLELGDSALYFCASSVGQGLDTEAFFGQGTRLTVV.

The J gene is TRBJ1-2, the V gene TRBV15. CDR1 and CDR2 (germline): LNHNV, YYDKDF (reference sequence). The CDR3 loop spans 14 amino acids. CDR3: CATSRAGLDYGYTF.